This TCR beta chain is drawn from a study of blood T cell repertoires in COVID-19. About the study: The samples span acute and convalescent COVID-19 from the United States, Italy and Spain.

Either two negative PCRs, clearance, or symptom resolution qualified Cohort 3 donors as recovered. Per germline, CDR1 GTSNPN and CDR2 SVGIG (reference sequence). The CDR3 covers 16 residues. V lost 3 bases to trimming and J lost 6 bases; unmatched junction nucleotides: 12. In the source study's methods: Amplification with reference gene primers provided the estimates of nucleated cell counts. Assay used: immunoSEQ multiplex PCR; TCRdb lists only in-frame clones, some missing. V, J and clone size were drawn from that table, and D and trimming were deduced from the DNA. The table lists about 130,000 clones, 86% of them singletons.

Input material: PBMCs or T cells enriched from blood (not recorded which). V gene TRBV30 combines with J gene TRBJ1-5, with 9 bases aligning to TRBD1. The receptor comes from a woman aged 50 to 65 who had recovered from COVID-19. CDR3 nucleotides: TGTGCCTGGAGCGCGGGAACAGGGGGCAGGAGTCAGCCCCAGCATTTT. Translated, it gives CAWSAGTGGRSQPQHF.